This T cell receptor beta chain is from a study of beta chain features in type 1 diabetes. The wider study: Sorted cell examination encompassed about 110,000,000 cells across all samples.

General study points: VDJ junctions from patients with type 1 diabetes contained fewer insertions and more deletions.

A note on this clone: The antigen remains unidentified.

Expressed TCRB transcripts were sequenced because the entire RNA isolate underwent reverse transcription. Assay used: immunoSEQ multiplex PCR; TCRdb lists only in-frame clones, some missing. The data contain fewer than 400,000 clones, 6.5% to 10% of them seen just once; the ten biggest clones take up 0.44%. Germline V gene data show CDR1 as SGHDT and CDR2 as YYEEEE. The CDR3 runs 14 residues. On average, the one heparinised blood draw given by each donor was 90 to 150 mL. The sequenced material came from central memory CD4+ T cells from blood. This TCR was recovered from a woman aged 18 to 35 in good health. The J gene is TRBJ2-5, the V gene TRBV5-6; tentatively, D is TRBD1 or TRBD2 (6 bases each). The tail of the sequence fits TRBJ2-7 better, so the J call may be wrong. CDR3 sequence: CASSKGQGRYEQYF. The DNA for the CDR3 is TGTGCCAGCAGCAAGGGACAAGGGAGGTACGAGCAGTACTTC.